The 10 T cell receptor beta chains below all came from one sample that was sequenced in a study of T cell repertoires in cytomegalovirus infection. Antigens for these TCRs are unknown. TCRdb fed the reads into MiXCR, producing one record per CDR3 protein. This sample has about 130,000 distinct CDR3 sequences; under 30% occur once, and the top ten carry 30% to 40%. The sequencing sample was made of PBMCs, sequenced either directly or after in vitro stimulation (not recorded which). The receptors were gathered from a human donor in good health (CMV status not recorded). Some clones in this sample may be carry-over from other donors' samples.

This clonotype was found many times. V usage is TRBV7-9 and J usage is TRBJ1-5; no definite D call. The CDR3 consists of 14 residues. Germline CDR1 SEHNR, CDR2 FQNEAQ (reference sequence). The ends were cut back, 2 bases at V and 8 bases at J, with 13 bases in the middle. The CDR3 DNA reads TGTGCCAGCAGCTTACGCGGCGCTCTAGAGCCCCAGCATTTT. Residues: CASSLRGALEPQHF.

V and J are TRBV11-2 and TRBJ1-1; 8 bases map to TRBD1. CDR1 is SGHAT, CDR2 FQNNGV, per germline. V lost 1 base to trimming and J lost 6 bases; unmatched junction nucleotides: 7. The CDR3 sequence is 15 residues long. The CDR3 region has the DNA TGTGCCAGCAGCTTAGGGGTCAGGGGGCAGGCTGAAGCTTTCTTT. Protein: CASSLGVRGQAEAFF. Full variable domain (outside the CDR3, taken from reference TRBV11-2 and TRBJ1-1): EAGVAQSPRYKIIEKRQSVAFWCNPISGHATLYWYQQILGQGPKLLIQFQNNGVVDDSQLPKDRFSAERLKGVDSTLKIQPAKLEDSAVYLCASSLGVRGQAEAFFGQGTRLTVV.

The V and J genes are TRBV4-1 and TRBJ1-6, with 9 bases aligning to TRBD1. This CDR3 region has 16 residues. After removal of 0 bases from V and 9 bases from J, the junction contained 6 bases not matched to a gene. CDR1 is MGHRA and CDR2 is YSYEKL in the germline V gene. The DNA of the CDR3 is TGCGCCAGCAGCCAAGATCCCGGGACAGGGCGTTCACCCCTCCACTTT. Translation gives CASSQDPGTGRSPLHF.

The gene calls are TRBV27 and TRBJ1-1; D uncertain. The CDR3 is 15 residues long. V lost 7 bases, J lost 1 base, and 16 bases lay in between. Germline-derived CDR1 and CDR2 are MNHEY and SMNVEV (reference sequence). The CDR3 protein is CASKSPEPSNTEAFF. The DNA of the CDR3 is TGTGCCAGCAAATCACCAGAGCCTTCGAACACTGAAGCTTTCTTT.

The CDR3 loop reads CASSHGSTDTQYF. CDR3 bases: TGTGCCAGCAGCCACGGTAGCACAGATACGCAGTATTTT. The chain recombines TRBV14 with TRBJ2-3; no clear D gene. The CDR3 covers 13 residues. Germline-derived CDR1 and CDR2 are SGHDN and FVKESK. Trimming took off 3 bases at V and 0 bases at J, with 4 bases between the two ends.

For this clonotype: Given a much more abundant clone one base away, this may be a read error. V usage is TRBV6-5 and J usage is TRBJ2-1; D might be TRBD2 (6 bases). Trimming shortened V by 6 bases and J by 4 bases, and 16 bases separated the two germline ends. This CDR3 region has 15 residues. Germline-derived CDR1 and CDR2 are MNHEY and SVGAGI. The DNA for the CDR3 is TGTGCCAGCAGCACCGGGATTAGCGGATACAATGAGCAGTTCTTC. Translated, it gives CASSTGISGYNEQFF.

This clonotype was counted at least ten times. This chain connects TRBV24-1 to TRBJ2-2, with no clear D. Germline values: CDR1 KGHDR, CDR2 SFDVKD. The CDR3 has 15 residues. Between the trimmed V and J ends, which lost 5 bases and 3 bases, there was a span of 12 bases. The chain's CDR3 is CATSVPDRHTGELFF. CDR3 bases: TGTGCCACCAGTGTTCCGGACCGACACACCGGGGAGCTGTTTTTT.

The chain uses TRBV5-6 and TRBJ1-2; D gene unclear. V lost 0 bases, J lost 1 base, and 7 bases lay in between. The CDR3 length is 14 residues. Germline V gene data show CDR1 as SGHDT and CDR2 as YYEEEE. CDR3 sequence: CASSLARLNYGYTF. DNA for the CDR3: TGTGCCAGCAGCTTGGCCCGGCTTAACTATGGCTACACCTTC.

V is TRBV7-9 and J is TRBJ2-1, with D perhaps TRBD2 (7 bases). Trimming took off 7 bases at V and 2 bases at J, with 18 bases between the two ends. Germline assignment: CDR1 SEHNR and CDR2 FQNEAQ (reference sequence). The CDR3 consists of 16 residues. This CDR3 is CASTPRGGRTYNEQFF. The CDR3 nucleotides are TGTGCCAGCACCCCCAGGGGAGGGAGAACCTACAATGAGCAGTTCTTC.

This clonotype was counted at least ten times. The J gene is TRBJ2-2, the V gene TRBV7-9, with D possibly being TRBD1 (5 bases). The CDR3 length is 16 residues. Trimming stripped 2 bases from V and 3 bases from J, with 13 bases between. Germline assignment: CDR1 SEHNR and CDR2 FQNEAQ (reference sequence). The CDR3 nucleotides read TGTGCCAGCAGCTTAAGACAGAGCCTAGACACCGGGGAGCTGTTTTTT. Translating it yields CASSLRQSLDTGELFF.